This record concerns one TCR beta chain sequence. Its matching antigen is unknown. Through a sample-barcoded 5' primer and a J-beta primer mix, a second PCR was run for roughly 6 to 11 cycles. A single record per CDR3 protein comes from TCRdb applying MiXCR to the 5' RACE reads. This table holds about 780,000 distinct CDR3 sequences, about 42% found once. Peripheral blood samples of 9 to 10 milliliters were drawn from each donor. This sample stems from a study of blood T cells in healthy people across ages. Study overall: About one barcoded beta molecule per two T cells was captured by template switching.

Study conclusions and caveats: Researchers said unsorted PBMCs prevented a conclusive naive versus antigen-experienced comparison.

The CDR3 has 14 amino acids. Trimming left V 5 bases short and J 7 bases short, with 17 bases between. This clonotype originated in a man of 80 years or more in good health. The rearrangement links TRBV12-3 or TRBV12-4 to TRBJ1-2, with D possibly being TRBD1 (5 bases). The material sequenced was blood. The CDR3 DNA is TGTGCCAGCAGTGCGGGGCCCGCAATAGGTGGCTACACCTTC. Amino acid sequence: CASSAGPAIGGYTF.